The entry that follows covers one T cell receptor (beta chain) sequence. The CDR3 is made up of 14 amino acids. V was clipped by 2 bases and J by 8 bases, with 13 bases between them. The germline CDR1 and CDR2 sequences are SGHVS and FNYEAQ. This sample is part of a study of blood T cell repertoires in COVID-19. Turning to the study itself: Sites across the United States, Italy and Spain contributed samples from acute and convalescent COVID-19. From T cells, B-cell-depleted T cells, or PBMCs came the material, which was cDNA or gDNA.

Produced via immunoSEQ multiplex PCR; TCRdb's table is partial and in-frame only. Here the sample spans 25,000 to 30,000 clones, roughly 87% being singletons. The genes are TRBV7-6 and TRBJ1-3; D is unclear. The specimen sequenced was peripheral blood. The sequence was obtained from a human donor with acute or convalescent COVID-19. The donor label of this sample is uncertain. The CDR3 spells CASSLQPGGHTIYF. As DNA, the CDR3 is TGTGCCAGCAGCTTACAGCCCGGAGGGCACACCATATATTTT.